The subject of this entry is one T cell receptor beta chain. Its specificity is unknown. Cells were stimulated with overlapping HIV-1 Gag 15-mer peptides. CD40L-negative CD69-negative CD45RO-high memory CD4+ T cells were sorted as populations depleted of antigen-responding cells. The J segment lost 3 bases and the V segment lost 5 bases, leaving 12 bases of the junction unmatched. The CDR3 consists of 19 residues. Per the germline V gene, CDR1 is LGHNA and CDR2 is YNFKEQ. Sequencing used immunoSEQ version 4 in survey mode. Sequencing used immunoSEQ multiplex PCR; TCRdb keeps in-frame clones, though not all of them. This repertoire shows about 36,000 clones, roughly four fifths found once; its top ten account for around 1%. The data originate from a study of persistence of HIV-infected CD4 T cells.

The clonotype was recovered from an adult with HIV. The donor label of this sample is uncertain. Sequenced material: cultured CD4+ T cells from PBMCs, taken from a patient who received antiretroviral therapy. The chain joins TRBV4-2 to TRBJ2-2, with TRBD2 identical over 13 bases. The CDR3 nucleotides are TGTGCCAGCAGCTCGCCTCGGTCGACTAGCGGGGGGTACACCGGGGAGCTGTTTTTT. This gives the protein CASSSPRSTSGGYTGELFF.